Listed here are 21 T cell receptor beta chains from one sample, sequenced in a study of identical twins. TCRdb itself ran the 5' RACE reads through MiXCR, one entry per CDR3 protein. The data contain 15,000 to 20,000 distinct CDR3 sequences, 55% to 75% of them singletons. The sequenced sample was memory (CD45RO+) T cells sorted from blood. The receptors shown here come from a woman under 30 in good health. This table probably holds off-target reads from a library built for another chain.

This clonotype has only a few counts. The chain has TRBV29-1 and TRBJ2-5; D is undetermined. The ends were cut back, 5 bases at V and 2 bases at J, with 3 bases in the middle. Germline V gene data show CDR1 as SQVTM and CDR2 as ANQGSEA. The CDR3 contains 10 residues. The CDR3: CSVMQETQYF. The DNA of the CDR3 is TGCAGCGTTATGCAAGAGACCCAGTACTTC.

The rearrangement links TRBV12-3 or TRBV12-4 to TRBJ2-3; weak D call: TRBD2 (5 bases). V lost 3 bases to trimming and J lost 2 bases, with 12 bases between them. This CDR3 is 15 amino acids long. The CDR3 DNA is TGTGCCAGCAGTTTTTGGCGGGTTGCCACAGATACGCAGTATTTT. Translated: CASSFWRVATDTQYF.

This chain joins TRBV14 and TRBJ2-7; the D is unclear. CDR3 length equals 13 residues. Trimming shortened V by 4 bases and J by 3 bases, and 10 bases separated the two germline ends. Germline V lookup: CDR1 SGHDN, CDR2 FVKESK. CDR3 sequence: CASSRGPYYEQYF. CDR3 DNA sequence: TGTGCCAGCAGCCGAGGACCCTACTACGAGCAGTACTTC.

The chain links TRBV20-1 to TRBJ2-2; TRBD1 matches at 9 bases. V dropped 4 bases and J dropped 1; count of bases not matched to a gene: 1. CDR1 DFQATT and CDR2 SNEGSKA come from the germline V gene (reference sequence). This CDR3 has 14 residues. CDR3 residues: CSAKTGGNTGELFF. The CDR3 bases are TGCAGTGCTAAGACAGGGGGGAACACCGGGGAGCTGTTTTTT.

The J gene is TRBJ2-1, the V gene TRBV5-1; TRBD2 aligns across 14 bases. CDR1 SGHRS and CDR2 YFSETQ come from the germline V gene. The CDR3 is 19 residues long. The junction had 11 bases not matched to a gene; V was cut back by 4 bases and J by 2 bases. CDR3 nucleotides: TGCGCCAGCAGCGCCTCCGGGACTAGCGGGAGTGGCACCTACAATGAGCAGTTCTTC. Protein: CASSASGTSGSGTYNEQFF.

J is TRBJ2-6 and V is TRBV29-1; D is unclear. V lost 1 base to trimming and J lost 3 bases, with 4 bases between them. This CDR3 is 13 amino acids long. Germline lookup yields CDR1 SQVTM and CDR2 ANQGSEA. CDR3 in DNA: TGCAGCGTTGAAGCCGGTGGGGCCAACGTCCTGACTTTC. This translates into CSVEAGGANVLTF.

This chain joins TRBV7-2 and TRBJ2-3, with D possibly matching TRBD2 (5 bases). Per germline, CDR1 SGHTA and CDR2 FQGNSA. The length of the CDR3 is 16 residues. The ends were cut back, 3 bases at V and 1 base at J, with 14 bases in the middle. CDR3 residues: CASSFLSAARTDTQYF. CDR3 DNA sequence: TGTGCCAGCAGCTTTCTTAGCGCGGCCCGCACAGATACGCAGTATTTT. Combining the CDR3 with reference TRBV7-2 and TRBJ2-3 gives the whole variable domain GAGVSQSPSNKVTEKGKDVELRCDPISGHTALYWYRQSLGQGLEFLIYFQGNSAPDKSGLPSDRFSAERTGGSVSTLTIQRTQQEDSAVYLCASSFLSAARTDTQYFGPGTRLTVL.

This clonotype was recorded once. V usage is TRBV24-1 and J usage is TRBJ2-7; D is uncertain. The CDR3 has 13 residues. Trimming took off 3 bases at V and 4 bases at J, with 9 bases between the two ends. Germline assignment: CDR1 KGHDR and CDR2 SFDVKD. The CDR3, as DNA: TGTGCCACCAGTGATCCCGCATTTTACGAGCAGTACTTC. Encoded protein: CATSDPAFYEQYF.

This clonotype has a handful of counts. The chain links TRBV20-1 to TRBJ2-5; D remains unclear. Trimming removed 4 bases at V and 5 bases at J, with 17 bases between. The germline gives CDR1 DFQATT, CDR2 SNEGSKA (reference sequence). This CDR3 contains 14 residues. CDR3 loop: CSATPLSVRETQYF. CDR3 coding DNA: TGCAGTGCTACCCCCCTGTCGGTCCGGGAGACCCAGTACTTC.

This clonotype was picked up a small number of times. This chain uses TRBV23-1 with TRBJ2-7, with 8 bases that match TRBD1. TRBV23-1 belongs to the ORF category, with a function that is uncertain. Trimming removed 2 bases from V and 2 bases from J; junction bases left unmatched: 5. This CDR3 spans 15 amino acids. Here the CDR3 reads CASSQPGGPPYEQYF. For the CDR3, the DNA is TGCGCCAGCAGTCAACCAGGGGGCCCCCCCTACGAGCAGTACTTC.

The chain couples TRBV2 to TRBJ2-5; D is unresolved. Per the germline V gene, CDR1 is SNHLY and CDR2 is FYNNEI. The CDR3 loop spans 12 amino acids. V lost 5 bases and J 8 bases, leaving 12 bases between the germline ends. CDR3 amino acids: CASSWTTSTQYF. DNA for the CDR3: TGTGCCAGCAGTTGGACCACCAGTACCCAGTACTTC.

The V gene is TRBV7-6, the J gene TRBJ2-3; TRBD1 matches at 10 bases. Germline CDR1 and CDR2: SGHVS and FNYEAQ. The CDR3 extends over 17 amino acids. Trimming at V came to 6 bases and at J to 7 bases, leaving 16 bases not matched to a gene. The CDR3 bases are TGTGCCAGCAGACGAAATCCCGGGACAGGGGAGGAAAATACGCAGTATTTT. Translating it yields CASRRNPGTGEENTQYF.

The chain recombines TRBV10-1 with TRBJ2-6, with D unclear. This CDR3 has 13 residues. Germline lookup yields CDR1 WNHNN and CDR2 SYGVQD (reference sequence). Between the trimmed V and J ends, which lost 3 bases and 1 base, there was a span of 1 base. The CDR3 DNA is TGCGCCAGCAGTGAATCTGGGGCCAACGTCCTGACTTTC. It specifies CASSESGANVLTF.

The J gene is TRBJ2-3, the V gene TRBV4-2; D gene unclear. From germline, CDR1 is LGHNA and CDR2 YNFKEQ. The CDR3 loop spans 15 amino acids. V lost 0 bases and J lost 9, with 16 bases in between. The CDR3 reads CASSQDTPQVSTQYF. For the CDR3, the DNA is TGTGCCAGCAGCCAAGATACCCCTCAGGTTTCGACGCAGTATTTT.

The sample holds a few counts of this clonotype. This chain joins TRBV14 and TRBJ2-3; D call uncertain. The CDR3 loop spans 13 amino acids. V shed 4 bases and J shed 5 bases, with 10 bases lying between them. In germline, CDR1 is SGHDN, CDR2 FVKESK. This CDR3 is CASSPFLGDTQYF. In DNA, the CDR3 is TGTGCCAGCAGCCCCTTTCTAGGAGATACGCAGTATTTT.

Only one count was recorded for this clonotype. This chain connects TRBV9 to TRBJ2-7; TRBD1 agrees at 7 bases. The CDR3 has 14 residues. Germline loops: CDR1 SGDLS, CDR2 YYNGEE. Trimming at V came to 0 bases and at J to 2 bases, leaving 2 bases not matched to a gene. The CDR3 bases are TGTGCCAGCAGCGTAGGCACAGGGGCCTACGAGCAGTACTTC. This codes for CASSVGTGAYEQYF.

This chain uses TRBV2 with TRBJ2-7; tentatively, D is TRBD2 (6 bases). V lost 6 bases to trimming and J lost 4 bases, with 19 bases between them. The CDR3 loop spans 15 amino acids. Germline V gene lookup returns CDR1 SNHLY and CDR2 FYNNEI. The DNA of the CDR3 is TGTGCCAGCAGAGAGCGGACTACAACGCAATACGAGCAGTACTTC. This gives the protein CASRERTTTQYEQYF. The complete variable domain, with remaining parts taken from reference TRBV2 and TRBJ2-7, reads EPEVTQTPSHQVTQMGQEVILRCVPISNHLYFYWYRQILGQKVEFLVSFYNNEISEKSEIFDDQFSVERPDGSNFTLKIRSTKLEDSAMYFCASRERTTTQYEQYFGPGTRLTVT.

The rearrangement joins TRBV6-1 to TRBJ2-7; D remains ambiguous. V lost 1 base to trimming and J lost 2 bases, with 6 bases between them. The CDR3 totals 13 residues. In germline, CDR1 is MNHNS, CDR2 SASEGT. The CDR3 DNA follows: TGTGCCAGCAGTGAAGGGACCCCCTACGAGCAGTACTTC. Translated: CASSEGTPYEQYF.

This rearrangement joins TRBV6-6 to TRBJ2-1; no definite D call. Germline CDR1 reads MNHNY; CDR2 reads SVGAGI (reference sequence). Trimming took off 0 bases at V and 16 bases at J, with 10 bases between the two ends. The CDR3 totals 11 residues. This CDR3 is CASSYSDILFF. CDR3 DNA: TGTGCCAGCAGTTACTCAGATATACTATTCTTC.

The V and J genes are TRBV9 and TRBJ2-1, with 10 bases lining up with TRBD2. Germline CDR1 is SGDLS and CDR2 is YYNGEE. Losses at the gene ends were 4 bases for V and 5 bases for J; bases not matched to a gene: 12. The CDR3 sequence is 17 residues long. The CDR3 here is CASSSRTSGVLNNEQFF. The CDR3 bases are TGTGCCAGCAGCTCACGGACTAGCGGAGTTCTAAACAATGAGCAGTTCTTC.

This sequence joins TRBV14 and TRBJ1-4; a possible D gene is TRBD1 (6 bases). CDR1 is SGHDN, CDR2 FVKESK, per germline. The CDR3 consists of 16 residues. The V and J ends lost 4 bases and 10 bases respectively, with 22 bases between them. CDR3 in amino acids: CASSRDNRGGVAKLFF. CDR3 bases: TGTGCCAGCAGCCGGGACAATCGGGGAGGGGTTGCAAAACTGTTTTTT.